The 17 T cell receptor beta chains below all came from one sample that was sequenced in a study of blood T cell repertoires in COVID-19. Produced via immunoSEQ multiplex PCR; TCRdb's table is partial and in-frame only. The table shows roughly 130,000 clones, with around 87% occurring only once. Material for sequencing was peripheral blood. The receptors were sampled from a woman in her sixties with acute or convalescent COVID-19.

This clone was seen a single time. The chain joins TRBV12-5 to TRBJ1-5; 7 positions agree with TRBD1. This CDR3 region has 15 residues. From germline, CDR1 is LGHNT and CDR2 FRNRAP. After removal of 2 bases from V and 6 bases from J, the junction contained 7 bases not matched to a gene. The DNA for the CDR3 is TGTGCTAGTGGTTTGACTAGGGACAGTGGTCAGCCCCAGCATTTT. Protein: CASGLTRDSGQPQHF.

The chain uses TRBV2 and TRBJ1-1; 10 nucleotides line up with TRBD1. Germline-derived CDR1 and CDR2 are SNHLY and FYNNEI. With 6 bases clipped from V and 10 bases from J, the junction kept 14 bases outside the gene matches. CDR3 length: 15 amino acids. The CDR3, as DNA: TGTGCCAGCAGGGAAAACCCGGGGACAGGGGTGCCAGCTTTCTTT. This encodes CASRENPGTGVPAFF.

This chain joins TRBV28 and TRBJ1-3; D uncertain. Trimming shortened V by 6 bases and J by 8 bases, and 14 bases separated the two germline ends. The CDR3 extends over 13 amino acids. Germline lookup yields CDR1 MDHEN and CDR2 SYDVKM. The CDR3 nucleotides are TGTGCCAGCAGCACACATGAGGCTGACACCATATATTTT. This translates into CASSTHEADTIYF.

The chain joins TRBV6-5 to TRBJ1-1; 8 bases map to TRBD1. This CDR3 has 11 residues. CDR1 is MNHEY, CDR2 SVGAGI, per germline. As DNA, the CDR3 is TGTGCAACCAGGGGGCTGACTGAAGCTTTCTTT. It specifies CATRGLTEAFF.

This rearrangement joins TRBV12-3 or TRBV12-4 to TRBJ1-2; D not certain. The CDR3 runs 12 residues. V was trimmed by 2 bases and J by 8 bases, leaving 9 bases between them. The CDR3 reads CASSLMEYGYTF. As DNA, the CDR3 is TGTGCCAGCAGTTTAATGGAGTACGGCTACACCTTC.

This rearrangement joins TRBV19 to TRBJ1-1; D remains ambiguous. Trimming stripped 1 base from V and 3 bases from J, with 6 bases between. From germline, CDR1 is LNHDA and CDR2 SQIVND (reference sequence). This CDR3 region has 13 residues. This chain's CDR3 is CASSIGRDTEAFF. The CDR3, as DNA: TGTGCCAGTAGTATAGGACGGGACACTGAAGCTTTCTTT.

The chain joins TRBV7-9 to TRBJ2-5; 8 nucleotides agree with TRBD2. With V trimmed by 4 bases and J by 7 bases, 2 bases remained unmatched. This CDR3 contains 12 residues. Germline CDR1 is SEHNR and CDR2 is FQNEAQ (reference sequence). The DNA for the CDR3 is TGTGCCAGCAGCTCGGGGGGGGCGACCCAGTACTTC. Protein: CASSSGGATQYF.

This clone was seen only once. The chain recombines TRBV6-5 with TRBJ1-5; possibly TRBD1 for D (5 bases). Germline V gene data show CDR1 as MNHEY and CDR2 as SVGAGI. Trimming shortened V by 8 bases and J by 0 bases, and 14 bases separated the two germline ends. The CDR3 has 15 amino acids. The CDR3 coding sequence is TGTGCCAGCCAAACCCGACAGAATAGCAATCAGCCCCAGCATTTT. Translation gives CASQTRQNSNQPQHF.

The chain carries TRBV15 and TRBJ1-1; D possibly corresponds to TRBD1 (6 bases). Trimming took 1 base from V and 3 from J, leaving 12 bases between them. Looked up from germline, CDR1 is LNHNV and CDR2 is YYDKDF (reference sequence). This CDR3 has 15 residues. The CDR3 coding sequence is TGTGCCACCAGCAGAGGTCCAGGGGAGCACACTGAAGCTTTCTTT. As protein: CATSRGPGEHTEAFF.

The table lists this clone with a few counts. The chain is built from TRBV6-5 and TRBJ1-5, with D possibly TRBD1 on 5 matching bases. The V gene's germline CDR1 is MNHEY and CDR2 SVGAGI. This CDR3 is 15 amino acids long. The V gene lost 7 bases and the J gene lost 2 bases, with 15 bases spanning the gap. CDR3 sequence (DNA): TGTGCCAGCACAGGCAGGAGGGGTGGCAATCAGCCCCAGCATTTT. Residues: CASTGRRGGNQPQHF.

This chain connects TRBV10-3 to TRBJ1-5, with D possibly being TRBD1 (5 bases). Trimming cost V 3 bases and J 7 bases, with 10 bases left between them. The CDR3 is made up of 13 amino acids. In germline, CDR1 is ENHRY, CDR2 SYGVKD. CDR3 sequence: CAISDRAGQPQHF. The CDR3 DNA sequence: TGTGCCATCAGTGACAGGGCTGGGCAGCCCCAGCATTTT.

This sequence joins TRBV6-5 and TRBJ1-2; D perhaps matches TRBD1 (5 bases). This CDR3 is 14 amino acids long. The V end lost 7 bases, the J end lost 1 base, and 13 bases lay between the germline ends. Germline V gene sequence: CDR1 MNHEY, CDR2 SVGAGI. The CDR3 is CASTLQEINYGYTF. The CDR3 DNA reads as TGTGCCAGCACCTTACAGGAGATTAACTATGGCTACACCTTC.

Written as DNA, the CDR3 is TGTGCCAGCAGCCGAGGACTAGCGGGAGTATCGCCTTTGCCCAATGAGCAGTTCTTC. This encodes CASSRGLAGVSPLPNEQFF. The chain combines TRBV7-8 with TRBJ2-1; 13 bases map to TRBD2. The trim removed 5 bases at V and 6 bases at J, leaving 16 bases unmatched. The germline CDR1 and CDR2 sequences are SGHVS and FQNEAQ. The CDR3 spans 19 residues. Based on the CDR3 plus reference TRBV7-8 and TRBJ2-1, the full variable domain is GAGVSQSPRYKVAKRGQDVALRCDPISGHVSLFWYQQALGQGPEFLTYFQNEAQLDKSGLPSDRFFAERPEGSVSTLKIQRTQQEDSAVYLCASSRGLAGVSPLPNEQFFGPGTRLTVL.

V gene TRBV3-1 (or the pseudogene TRBV3-2) combines with J gene TRBJ1-1, with 9 bases matching TRBD1. Germline loops: CDR1 LGHDT, CDR2 YNNKEL (reference sequence). The CDR3 length is 15 residues. V shed 5 bases and J 1 base; nucleotides not matched to a gene: 5. The CDR3: CASSSRGQGNTEAFF. The CDR3 DNA follows: TGTGCCAGCAGCTCCCGGGGACAGGGGAACACTGAAGCTTTCTTT.

The CDR3 nucleotides read TGTGCCACCAGTGGGGAGGGGGTGAACACTGAAGCTTTCTTT. Residues: CATSGEGVNTEAFF. The chain employs TRBV24-1 and TRBJ1-1; possibly TRBD1 for D (6 bases). The CDR3 totals 14 residues. The germline gives CDR1 KGHDR, CDR2 SFDVKD. The ends were cut back, 5 bases at V and 0 bases at J, with 9 bases in the middle.

The rearrangement joins TRBV6-5 to TRBJ1-5; D remains ambiguous. Germline V lookup: CDR1 MNHEY, CDR2 SVGAGI. V was cut by 6 bases and J by 2 bases, with 8 bases left in between. The CDR3 has 13 amino acids. The CDR3 here is CASSEAGNQPQHF. As DNA, the CDR3 is TGTGCCAGCAGCGAGGCGGGCAATCAGCCCCAGCATTTT.

The CDR3 region is CASSHGTYTDTQYF. The CDR3 DNA sequence: TGTGCCAGCAGCCACGGGACTTACACAGATACGCAGTATTTT. The V and J genes are TRBV3-1 (or the pseudogene TRBV3-2) and TRBJ2-3, with D perhaps matching TRBD2 (6 bases). Trimming took 3 bases from V and 2 from J, leaving 9 bases between them. The CDR3 contains 14 residues. Germline V gives CDR1 LGHDT, CDR2 YNNKEL (reference sequence).